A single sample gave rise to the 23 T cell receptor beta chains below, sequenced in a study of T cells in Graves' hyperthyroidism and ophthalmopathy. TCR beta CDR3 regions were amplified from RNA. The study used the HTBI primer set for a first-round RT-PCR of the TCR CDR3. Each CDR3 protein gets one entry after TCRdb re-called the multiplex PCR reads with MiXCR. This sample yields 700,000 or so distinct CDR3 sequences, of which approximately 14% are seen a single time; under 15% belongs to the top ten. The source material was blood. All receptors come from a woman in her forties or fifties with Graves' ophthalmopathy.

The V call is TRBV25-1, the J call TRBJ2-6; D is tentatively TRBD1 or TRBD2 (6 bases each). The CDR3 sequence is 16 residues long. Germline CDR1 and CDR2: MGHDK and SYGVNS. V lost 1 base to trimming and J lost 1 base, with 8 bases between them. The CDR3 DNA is TGTGCCAGCAGTGAATGGGGGGCTTCTGGGGCCAACGTCCTGACTTTC. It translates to CASSEWGASGANVLTF.

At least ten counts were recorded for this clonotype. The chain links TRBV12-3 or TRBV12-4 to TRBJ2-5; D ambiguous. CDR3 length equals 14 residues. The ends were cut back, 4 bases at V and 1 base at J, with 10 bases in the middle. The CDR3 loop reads CASSSPAVQETQYF. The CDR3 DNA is TGTGCCAGCAGTTCCCCCGCGGTCCAAGAGACCCAGTACTTC.

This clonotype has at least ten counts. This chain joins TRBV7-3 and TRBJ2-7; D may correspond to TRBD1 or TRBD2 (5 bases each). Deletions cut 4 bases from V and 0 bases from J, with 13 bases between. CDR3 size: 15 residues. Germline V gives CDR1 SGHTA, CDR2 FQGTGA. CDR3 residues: CASSSQAGASYEQYF. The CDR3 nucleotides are TGTGCCAGCAGCTCACAGGCCGGGGCCTCCTACGAGCAGTACTTC. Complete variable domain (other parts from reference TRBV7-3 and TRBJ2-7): GAGVSQTPSNKVTEKGKYVELRCDPISGHTALYWYRQSLGQGPEFLIYFQGTGAADDSGLPNDRFFAVRPEGSVSTLKIQRTERGDSAVYLCASSSQAGASYEQYFGPGTRLTVT.

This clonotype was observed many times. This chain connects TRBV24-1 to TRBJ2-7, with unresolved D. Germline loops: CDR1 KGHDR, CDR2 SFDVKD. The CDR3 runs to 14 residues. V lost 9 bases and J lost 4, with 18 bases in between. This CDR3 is CATGFPVWVYEQYF. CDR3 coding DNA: TGTGCCACCGGCTTCCCGGTATGGGTTTACGAGCAGTACTTC.

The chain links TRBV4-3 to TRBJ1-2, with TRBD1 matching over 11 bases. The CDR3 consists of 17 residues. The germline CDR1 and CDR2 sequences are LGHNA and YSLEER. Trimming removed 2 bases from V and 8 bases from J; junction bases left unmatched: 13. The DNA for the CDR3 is TGCGCCAGCAGCCAACTAACTGGACAGGGGGCGATAGGAGGCTACACCTTC. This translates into CASSQLTGQGAIGGYTF.

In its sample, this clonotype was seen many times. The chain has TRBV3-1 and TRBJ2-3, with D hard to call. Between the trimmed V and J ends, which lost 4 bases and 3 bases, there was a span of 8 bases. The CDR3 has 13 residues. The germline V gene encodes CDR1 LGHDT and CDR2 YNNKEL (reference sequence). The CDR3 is CASSRGRTDTQYF. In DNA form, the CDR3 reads TGTGCCAGCAGCCGAGGAAGGACAGATACGCAGTATTTT.

The CDR3, as DNA: TGCGCCAGCAGCTTAGGTGGCGGGAGCGGGGATGAGCAGTTCTTC. Its protein is CASSLGGGSGDEQFF. The chain couples TRBV5-1 to TRBJ2-1; 7 positions agree with TRBD2. CDR1 SGHRS and CDR2 YFSETQ come from the germline V gene. The CDR3 is 15 residues long. V trimming: 2 bases; J trimming: 8 bases; junction bases outside the gene matches: 10.

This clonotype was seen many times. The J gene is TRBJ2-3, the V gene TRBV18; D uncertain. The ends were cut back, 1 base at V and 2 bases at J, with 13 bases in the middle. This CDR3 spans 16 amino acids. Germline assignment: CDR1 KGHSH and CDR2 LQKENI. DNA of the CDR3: TGTGCCAGCTCACCACGCCTATTTGAGGTCACAGATACGCAGTATTTT. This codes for CASSPRLFEVTDTQYF.

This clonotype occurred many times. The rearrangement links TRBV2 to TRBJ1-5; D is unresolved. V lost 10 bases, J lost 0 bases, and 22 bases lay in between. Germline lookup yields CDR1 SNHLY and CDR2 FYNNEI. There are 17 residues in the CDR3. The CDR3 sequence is CATKRISGNLSNQPQHF. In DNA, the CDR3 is TGTGCCACCAAAAGGATATCAGGAAACCTTAGCAATCAGCCCCAGCATTTT. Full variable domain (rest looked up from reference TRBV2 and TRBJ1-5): EPEVTQTPSHQVTQMGQEVILRCVPISNHLYFYWYRQILGQKVEFLVSFYNNEISEKSEIFDDQFSVERPDGSNFTLKIRSTKLEDSAMYFCATKRISGNLSNQPQHFGDGTRLSIL.

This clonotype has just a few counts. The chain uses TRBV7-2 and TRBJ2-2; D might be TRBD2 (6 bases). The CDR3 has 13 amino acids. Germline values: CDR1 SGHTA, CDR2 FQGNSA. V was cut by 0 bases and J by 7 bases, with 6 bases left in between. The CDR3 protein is CASSLARGGELFF. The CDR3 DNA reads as TGTGCCAGCAGCTTAGCGCGGGGCGGGGAGCTGTTTTTT. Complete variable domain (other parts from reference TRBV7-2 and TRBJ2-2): GAGVSQSPSNKVTEKGKDVELRCDPISGHTALYWYRQSLGQGLEFLIYFQGNSAPDKSGLPSDRFSAERTGGSVSTLTIQRTQQEDSAVYLCASSLARGGELFFGEGSRLTVL.

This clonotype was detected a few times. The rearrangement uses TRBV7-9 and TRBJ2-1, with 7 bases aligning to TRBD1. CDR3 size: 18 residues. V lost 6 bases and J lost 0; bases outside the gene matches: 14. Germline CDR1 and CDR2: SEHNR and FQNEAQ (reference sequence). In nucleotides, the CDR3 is TGTGCCAGCAGTTTTCTCTCCCGGACAGGCAGCTCCTACAATGAGCAGTTCTTC. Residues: CASSFLSRTGSSYNEQFF.

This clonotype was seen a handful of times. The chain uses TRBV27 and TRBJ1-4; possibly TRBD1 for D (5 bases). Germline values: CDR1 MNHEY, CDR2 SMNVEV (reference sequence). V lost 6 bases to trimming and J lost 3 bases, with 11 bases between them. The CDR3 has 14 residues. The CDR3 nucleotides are TGTGCCAGCAGACCCCGACAGTCTAATGAAAAACTGTTTTTT. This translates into CASRPRQSNEKLFF.

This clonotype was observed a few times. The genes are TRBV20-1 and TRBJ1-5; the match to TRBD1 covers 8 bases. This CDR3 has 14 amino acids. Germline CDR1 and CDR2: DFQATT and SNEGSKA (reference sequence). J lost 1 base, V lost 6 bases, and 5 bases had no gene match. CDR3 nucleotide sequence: TGCAGTGCGAACAGGGGGGTGAGCAATCAGCCCCAGCATTTT. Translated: CSANRGVSNQPQHF.

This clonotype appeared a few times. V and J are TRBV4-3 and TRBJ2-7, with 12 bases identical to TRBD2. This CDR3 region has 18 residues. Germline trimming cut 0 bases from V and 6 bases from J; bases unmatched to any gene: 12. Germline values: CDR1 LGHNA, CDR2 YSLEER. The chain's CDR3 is CASSQDPPSSGRASEQYF. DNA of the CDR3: TGCGCCAGCAGCCAAGATCCCCCCTCTAGCGGGAGGGCCTCCGAGCAGTACTTC.

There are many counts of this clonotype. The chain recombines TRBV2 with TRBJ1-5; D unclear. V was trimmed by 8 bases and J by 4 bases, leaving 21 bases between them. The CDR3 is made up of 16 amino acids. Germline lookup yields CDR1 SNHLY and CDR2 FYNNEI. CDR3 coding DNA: TGTGCCAGCGGCCCCTTGCGAGGATTTGGAAATCAGCCCCAGCATTTT. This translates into CASGPLRGFGNQPQHF.

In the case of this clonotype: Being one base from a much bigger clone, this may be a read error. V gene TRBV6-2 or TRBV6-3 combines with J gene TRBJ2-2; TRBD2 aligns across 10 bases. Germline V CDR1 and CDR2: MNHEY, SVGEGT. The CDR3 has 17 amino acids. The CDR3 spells CASSYSGLAVATEELFF. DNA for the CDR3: TGTGCCAGCAGTTACTCAGGACTAGCGGTTGCCACCGAGGAGCTGTTTTTT.

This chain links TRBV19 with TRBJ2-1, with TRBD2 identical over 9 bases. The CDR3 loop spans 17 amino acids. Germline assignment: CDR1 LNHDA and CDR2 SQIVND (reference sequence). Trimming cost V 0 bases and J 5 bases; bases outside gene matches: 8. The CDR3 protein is CASSIDGAGGPNNEQFF. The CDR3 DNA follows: TGTGCCAGTAGTATAGATGGGGCGGGAGGGCCGAACAATGAGCAGTTCTTC.

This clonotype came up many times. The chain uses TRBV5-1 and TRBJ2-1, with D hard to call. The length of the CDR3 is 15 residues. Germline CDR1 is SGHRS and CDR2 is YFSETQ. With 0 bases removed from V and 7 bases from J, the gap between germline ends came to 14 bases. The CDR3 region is CASSLGLLRRNEQFF. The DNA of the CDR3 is TGCGCCAGCAGCTTGGGACTCCTCCGACGGAATGAGCAGTTCTTC.

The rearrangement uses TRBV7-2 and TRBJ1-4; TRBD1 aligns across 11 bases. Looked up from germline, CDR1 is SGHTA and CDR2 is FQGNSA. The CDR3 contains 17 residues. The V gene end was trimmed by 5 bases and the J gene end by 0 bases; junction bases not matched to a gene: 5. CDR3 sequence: CASSPRGQGATNEKLFF. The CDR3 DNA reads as TGTGCCAGCAGCCCCCGGGGACAGGGGGCAACTAATGAAAAACTGTTTTTT.

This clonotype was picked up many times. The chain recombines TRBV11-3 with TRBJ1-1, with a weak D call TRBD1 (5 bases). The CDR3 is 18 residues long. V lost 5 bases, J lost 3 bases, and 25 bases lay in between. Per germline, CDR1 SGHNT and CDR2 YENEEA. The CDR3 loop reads CASSPQLPGPGVHTEAFF. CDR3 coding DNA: TGTGCCAGCAGCCCGCAACTACCGGGACCGGGAGTGCACACTGAAGCTTTCTTT. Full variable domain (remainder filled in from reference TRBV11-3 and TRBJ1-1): EAGVVQSPRYKIIEKKQPVAFWCNPISGHNTLYWYLQNLGQGPELLIRYENEEAVDDSQLPKDRFSAERLKGVDSTLKIQPAELGDSAVYLCASSPQLPGPGVHTEAFFGQGTRLTVV.

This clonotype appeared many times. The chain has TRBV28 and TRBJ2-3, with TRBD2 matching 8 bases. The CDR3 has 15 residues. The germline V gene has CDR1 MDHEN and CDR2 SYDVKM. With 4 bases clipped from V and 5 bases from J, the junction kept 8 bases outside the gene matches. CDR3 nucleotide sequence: TGTGCCAGCAGTTCGGGACTAGGGAAAGGAGATACGCAGTATTTT. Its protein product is CASSSGLGKGDTQYF.

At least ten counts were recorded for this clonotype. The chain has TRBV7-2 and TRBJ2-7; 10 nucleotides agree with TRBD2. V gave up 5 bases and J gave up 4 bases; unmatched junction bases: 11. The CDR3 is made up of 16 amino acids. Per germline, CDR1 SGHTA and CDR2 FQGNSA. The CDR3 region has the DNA TGTGCCAGCAGCCCGGGGCTAGCGGGAGCCGGGTACGAGCAGTACTTC. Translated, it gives CASSPGLAGAGYEQYF.

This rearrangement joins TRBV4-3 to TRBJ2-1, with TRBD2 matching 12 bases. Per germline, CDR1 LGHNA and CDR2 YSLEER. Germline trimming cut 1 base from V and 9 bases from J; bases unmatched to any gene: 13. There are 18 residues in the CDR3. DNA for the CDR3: TGCGCCAGCAGCCAAGTTTGGCTAGCGGGAGGGCCTAACGGTGAGCAGTTCTTC. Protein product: CASSQVWLAGGPNGEQFF.